The rows below give T cell receptor beta chains drawn from one sample of a study of memory CD8 T cells in hepatitis C reinfection. TCRdb keeps only in-frame clones here, not all; method: immunoSEQ multiplex PCR. The data contain 46,000 or so clones, 80% to 90% of them singletons. Sequenced: naive CD8+ T cells sorted from blood. The source is a man aged 18 to 29 with hepatitis C virus infection. Each CDR3 is given with its conserved first and last residue. D genes are given only for firm matches. Expanded clones are given a class, and other clones once, few, many or no size at all.

clone size: NA
J gene: TRBJ2-5
D gene: TRBD2
V gene: TRBV15
CDR3 protein: CATSRDPGLAGPETQYF
CDR3 DNA: TGTGCCACCAGCAGAGACCCCGGACTAGCGGGCCCAGAGACCCAGTACTTC

clone size: NA
J gene: TRBJ1-2
D gene: NA
V gene: TRBV9
CDR3 protein: CASSGTDYGYTF
CDR3 DNA: TGTGCCAGCAGCGGCACGGACTATGGCTACACCTTC

clone size: NA
J gene: TRBJ2-3
D gene: NA
V gene: TRBV9
CDR3 protein: CASSVEGASDTQYF
CDR3 DNA: TGTGCCAGCAGCGTAGAAGGGGCGTCAGATACGCAGTATTTT

clone size: once
J gene: TRBJ2-5
D gene: TRBD1
V gene: TRBV7-2
CDR3 protein: CASSPKTGGETQYF
CDR3 DNA: TGTGCCAGCAGCCCCAAGACAGGGGGCGAGACCCAGTACTTC

clone size: NA
J gene: TRBJ2-5
D gene: NA
V gene: TRBV29-1
CDR3 protein: CSVEDFSLPPGTQYF
CDR3 DNA: TGCAGCGTTGAAGACTTTAGCCTACCTCCGGGGACCCAGTACTTC

clone size: NA
J gene: TRBJ2-3
D gene: NA
V gene: TRBV5-6
CDR3 protein: CASSFPLANPYTDTQYF
CDR3 DNA: TGTGCCAGCAGCTTCCCCCTAGCGAACCCTTACACAGATACGCAGTATTTT

clone size: NA
J gene: TRBJ2-5
D gene: NA
V gene: TRBV19
CDR3 protein: CASSIKAGETQYF
CDR3 DNA: TGTGCCAGTAGTATCAAGGCGGGGGAGACCCAGTACTTC

clone size: NA
J gene: TRBJ2-5
D gene: TRBD2
V gene: TRBV19
CDR3 protein: CASSGLAGDTPLQETQYF
CDR3 DNA: TGTGCCAGTAGTGGGCTAGCGGGGGATACACCGCTCCAAGAGACCCAGTACTTC

clone size: NA
J gene: TRBJ2-3
D gene: TRBD2
V gene: TRBV5-5
CDR3 protein: CASSLSLAEGTDTQYF
CDR3 DNA: TGTGCCAGCAGCTTATCTCTAGCGGAGGGCACAGATACGCAGTATTTT

clone size: NA
J gene: TRBJ2-1
D gene: TRBD2
V gene: TRBV5-1
CDR3 protein: CASSLALAGAGAHNEQFF
CDR3 DNA: TGCGCCAGCAGCTTGGCTCTAGCGGGAGCGGGGGCCCACAATGAGCAGTTCTTC

clone size: NA
J gene: TRBJ2-5
D gene: TRBD2
V gene: TRBV11-2
CDR3 protein: CASWAGGPQETQYF
CDR3 DNA: TGTGCCAGCTGGGCGGGGGGGCCCCAAGAGACCCAGTACTTC

clone size: NA
J gene: TRBJ2-7
D gene: TRBD1
V gene: TRBV9
CDR3 protein: CASSPGTGRTYEQYF
CDR3 DNA: TGTGCCAGCAGCCCCGGGACAGGGCGAACCTACGAGCAGTACTTC

clone size: few
J gene: TRBJ2-2
D gene: NA
V gene: TRBV21-1
CDR3 protein: CASSKAYFYTGELFF
CDR3 DNA: TGTGCCAGCAGCAAAGCCTACTTTTACACCGGGGAGCTGTTTTTT

clone size: NA
J gene: TRBJ2-5
D gene: TRBD2
V gene: TRBV30
CDR3 protein: CAGWSGGQETQYF
CDR3 DNA: TGTGCCGGATGGAGCGGGGGCCAAGAGACCCAGTACTTC

clone size: NA
J gene: TRBJ2-6
D gene: TRBD2
V gene: TRBV7-9
CDR3 protein: CASTLGSGSSGANVLTF
CDR3 DNA: TGTGCCAGCACCCTGGGGAGCGGGAGCTCTGGGGCCAACGTCCTGACTTTC

clone size: NA
J gene: TRBJ2-5
D gene: TRBD2
V gene: TRBV7-8
CDR3 protein: CASSLALSSGEETQYF
CDR3 DNA: TGTGCCAGCAGCTTAGCGTTGTCTAGCGGGGAAGAGACCCAGTACTTC

clone size: NA
J gene: TRBJ2-6
D gene: TRBD1
V gene: TRBV5-1
CDR3 protein: CASSLGDSPTSGANVLTF
CDR3 DNA: TGCGCCAGCAGCTTGGGGGACAGCCCAACCTCTGGGGCCAACGTCCTGACTTTC

clone size: NA
J gene: TRBJ2-3
D gene: TRBD2
V gene: TRBV6-5
CDR3 protein: CASSYTSGFTDTQYF
CDR3 DNA: TGTGCCAGCAGCTATACTAGCGGGTTCACAGATACGCAGTATTTT

clone size: once
J gene: TRBJ2-3
D gene: NA
V gene: TRBV4-1
CDR3 protein: CASSEEWRGSDTQYF
CDR3 DNA: TGCGCCAGCAGCGAAGAGTGGCGGGGTTCAGATACGCAGTATTTT

clone size: NA
J gene: TRBJ2-1
D gene: NA
V gene: TRBV29-1
CDR3 protein: CSGNLQGMGYNEQFF
CDR3 DNA: TGCAGCGGCAATTTACAGGGAATGGGCTACAATGAGCAGTTCTTC

clone size: NA
J gene: TRBJ1-2
D gene: TRBD1
V gene: TRBV15
CDR3 protein: CATSREGGQDLYGYTF
CDR3 DNA: TGTGCCACCAGCAGAGAGGGGGGACAGGACCTCTATGGCTACACCTTC

clone size: NA
J gene: TRBJ2-1
D gene: NA
V gene: TRBV15
CDR3 protein: CATSRVGPYNEQFF
CDR3 DNA: TGTGCCACCAGCAGAGTTGGCCCCTACAATGAGCAGTTCTTC

clone size: NA
J gene: TRBJ1-5
D gene: NA
V gene: TRBV6-1
CDR3 protein: CASSASRASNQPQHF
CDR3 DNA: TGTGCCAGCAGTGCGAGCAGGGCTAGCAATCAGCCCCAGCATTTT

clone size: NA
J gene: TRBJ2-3
D gene: NA
V gene: TRBV21-1
CDR3 protein: CASSRAGAPTDTQYF
CDR3 DNA: TGTGCCAGCAGCAGGGCGGGGGCACCCACAGATACGCAGTATTTT

clone size: NA
J gene: TRBJ1-1
D gene: NA
V gene: TRBV5-6
CDR3 protein: CASSLLGQRNTEAFF
CDR3 DNA: TGTGCCAGCAGCTTGTTGGGACAAAGGAACACTGAAGCTTTCTTT

clone size: NA
J gene: TRBJ2-2
D gene: TRBD1
V gene: TRBV5-4
CDR3 protein: CASRPTGTGAPNTGELFF
CDR3 DNA: TGTGCCAGCAGACCTACCGGGACAGGGGCTCCGAACACCGGGGAGCTGTTTTTT

clone size: NA
J gene: TRBJ1-1
D gene: NA
V gene: TRBV28
CDR3 protein: CASSGGRMNTEAFF
CDR3 DNA: TGTGCCAGCAGTGGAGGAAGGATGAACACTGAAGCTTTCTTT

clone size: NA
J gene: TRBJ2-2
D gene: TRBD1
V gene: TRBV28
CDR3 protein: CASSLRDRGNTGELFF
CDR3 DNA: TGTGCCAGCAGTTTGCGGGACAGGGGGAACACCGGGGAGCTGTTTTTT

clone size: NA
J gene: TRBJ2-3
D gene: TRBD2
V gene: TRBV2
CDR3 protein: CASSEAVAGGSDTQYF
CDR3 DNA: TGTGCCAGCAGTGAAGCAGTAGCGGGAGGATCGGATACGCAGTATTTT

clone size: NA
J gene: TRBJ2-2
D gene: NA
V gene: TRBV7-9
CDR3 protein: CASAAGELFF
CDR3 DNA: TGTGCCAGCGCGGCCGGGGAGCTGTTTTTT

clone size: NA
J gene: TRBJ1-5
D gene: TRBD1
V gene: TRBV6-1
CDR3 protein: CASSYNTGVVQPQHF
CDR3 DNA: TGTGCCAGTTCCTATAATACAGGGGTGGTTCAGCCCCAGCATTTT

clone size: NA
J gene: TRBJ2-1
D gene: NA
V gene: TRBV9
CDR3 protein: CASSVDWSSYNEQFF
CDR3 DNA: TGTGCCAGCAGCGTCGACTGGAGCTCCTACAATGAGCAGTTCTTC

clone size: NA
J gene: TRBJ2-7
D gene: TRBD1
V gene: TRBV7-9
CDR3 protein: CASSRTGSSYEQYF
CDR3 DNA: TGTGCCAGCAGCCGGACAGGGAGTTCCTACGAGCAGTACTTC

clone size: NA
J gene: TRBJ2-3
D gene: TRBD2
V gene: TRBV29-1
CDR3 protein: CSVERAGEHTDTQYF
CDR3 DNA: TGCAGCGTTGAGAGGGCGGGGGAGCACACAGATACGCAGTATTTT

clone size: NA
J gene: TRBJ2-7
D gene: NA
V gene: TRBV15
CDR3 protein: CATSSGDTYGQYF
CDR3 DNA: TGTGCCACCAGCAGTGGGGACACCTACGGGCAGTACTTC

clone size: NA
J gene: TRBJ2-5
D gene: TRBD2
V gene: TRBV4-2
CDR3 protein: CASSQGLAEWETQYF
CDR3 DNA: TGTGCCAGCAGCCAGGGACTAGCGGAGTGGGAGACCCAGTACTTC

clone size: NA
J gene: TRBJ2-1
D gene: TRBD2
V gene: TRBV7-6
CDR3 protein: CASSLLSGGALLYNEQFF
CDR3 DNA: TGTGCCAGCAGCTTACTTAGCGGGGGGGCCCTGCTCTACAATGAGCAGTTCTTC

clone size: NA
J gene: TRBJ2-2
D gene: NA
V gene: TRBV19
CDR3 protein: CASSGTNTGELFF
CDR3 DNA: TGTGCCAGTAGCGGGACTAACACCGGGGAGCTGTTTTTT

clone size: NA
J gene: TRBJ2-7
D gene: TRBD2
V gene: TRBV27
CDR3 protein: CASSLSSGSYEQYF
CDR3 DNA: TGTGCCAGCAGTCTATCTAGCGGGAGTTACGAGCAGTACTTC

clone size: NA
J gene: TRBJ2-7
D gene: NA
V gene: TRBV25-1
CDR3 protein: CASSDPAGATYEQYF
CDR3 DNA: TGTGCCAGCAGTGACCCCGCGGGGGCTACCTACGAGCAGTACTTC

clone size: NA
J gene: TRBJ2-7
D gene: TRBD2
V gene: TRBV7-9
CDR3 protein: CASSWPGQGLAVDEQYF
CDR3 DNA: TGTGCCAGCAGCTGGCCGGGACAGGGACTAGCGGTCGACGAGCAGTACTTC

clone size: NA
J gene: TRBJ2-2
D gene: TRBD1
V gene: TRBV7-9
CDR3 protein: CASSFPLTGDTGELFF
CDR3 DNA: TGTGCCAGCAGCTTCCCCCTCACAGGGGACACCGGGGAGCTGTTTTTT

clone size: NA
J gene: TRBJ1-6
D gene: NA
V gene: TRBV19
CDR3 protein: CASSIQRQGKRNSPLHF
CDR3 DNA: TGTGCCAGTAGTATTCAACGGCAGGGAAAAAGAAATTCACCCCTCCACTTT